This T cell receptor beta chain was captured by sequencing in a study of blood T cell repertoires in COVID-19. Whole-study context: Samples of COVID-19 (acute and convalescent) were obtained from the United States, Italy and Spain. PBMCs, B-cell-depleted T cells, or T cells provided the cDNA or gDNA that made up the material.

The repertoire was sequenced with immunoSEQ multiplex PCR; TCRdb's copy has only in-frame clones and lacks some. The data show hundreds of thousands of clones, 88% seen once. CDR3 size: 16 residues. Trimming cost V 5 bases and J 3 bases, with 16 bases left between them. Germline V lookup: CDR1 LGHNA, CDR2 YNFKEQ. Enrolled through a virtual design, the participants were between 18 and 89 years of age and came from under 30 US areas. Categorization into cohorts depended on clinical history that participants reported. The sequencing sample was made of PBMCs or T cells enriched from blood (not recorded which). V and J are TRBV4-2 and TRBJ2-2; tentatively, D is TRBD2 (5 bases). The TCR originated in a woman between 45 and 65 years old who had recovered from COVID-19. This chain's CDR3 is CASSATTGSDTGELFF. In DNA, the CDR3 is TGTGCCAGCAGCGCAACGACGGGGTCCGACACCGGGGAGCTGTTTTTT.